Within the sample, the clone carrying this TCR beta chain is large. Antigen unknown. It was version v3.0 of the immunoSEQ assay that was run at survey level. Clones were sequenced by immunoSEQ multiplex PCR, and TCRdb holds only the in-frame ones, with some missing. The sample contains about 21,000 clones, around four fifths of which appear only once. These data originate in a study of long-term antiretroviral therapy in people with HIV. General study findings and limits: Pre-ART clonal expansions dominated every time point's repertoire. Diversity remained lower than transplant donor controls, even though it increased after ART.

At least one PBMC sample before ART and at least two after were required. The germline V and J ends were trimmed by 2 bases and 0 bases, with 6 bases remaining between them. CDR1 and CDR2 (germline): WNHNN, SYGVQD (reference sequence). The CDR3 extends over 14 amino acids. The receptor's source is a man between 18 and 35 years old with HIV. V usage is TRBV10-1 and J usage is TRBJ2-3, with D uncertain. Sample: unsorted PBMCs, taken 4 years after starting antiretroviral therapy. The CDR3 nucleotides are TGCGCCAGCAGTGAGACATTTAGCACAGATACGCAGTATTTT. Protein sequence: CASSETFSTDTQYF.